Reported below is one T cell receptor (beta chain). Its cognate antigen is unknown. Germline loops: CDR1 MDHEN, CDR2 SYDVKM. Trimming removed 6 bases at V and 5 bases at J, with 9 bases between. CDR3 length equals 12 residues. Sample-barcoded 5' priming and a J-beta primer mix drove a second PCR of roughly 6 to 12 cycles. Template switching added a 12-random-nucleotide identifier to every cDNA molecule. TCRdb itself ran the 5' RACE reads through MiXCR, one entry per CDR3 protein. The data hold 1.2 million to 1.5 million distinct CDR3 sequences, with approximately 59% observed a single time. This entry belongs to a study of blood T cells in healthy people across ages. Study-wide results and limits: Naive and antigen-experienced cells were not separated, limiting conclusive comparison. Long-lived donors carried more naive CD4+ cells and greater diversity than aged donors. Estimates drawn from one million T cells were deemed to understate diversity.

The TCR was taken from a man younger than 35 in good health. Sequenced sample: blood. V gene TRBV28 combines with J gene TRBJ2-3; D perhaps matches TRBD1 (5 bases). The DNA of the CDR3 is TGTGCCAGCAGGCTCACAGGAGATACGCAGTATTTT. Its protein product is CASRLTGDTQYF.